These 9 T cell receptor beta chains were sequenced from one sample in a study of blood T cell repertoires in COVID-19 (dated by TCRdb to 2019 to 2021). The library was generated by the immunoSEQ multiplex PCR assay. This immuneACCESS table, as held by TCRdb, lists in-frame sequences with V and J called but not all clones. Of the missing ones, under half trace to an unresolved V gene in checked studies; the others have no known cause. The table for this sample lists 100,000 to 120,000 clones; around 90% of them were counted only once. More than 4.5% of the sample is in the top ten clones. The sequenced material came from peripheral blood. The receptors derive from a human donor in a cohort sampled during active COVID-19.

The rearrangement links TRBV3-1 (or the pseudogene TRBV3-2) to TRBJ2-1, with D tentatively TRBD2 (6 bases). This CDR3 has 16 amino acids. V gave up 1 base and J gave up 6 bases, with 16 bases separating them. Germline CDR1 LGHDT, CDR2 YNNKEL (reference sequence). Here the CDR3 reads CASSQGGTQSINEQFF. In DNA, the CDR3 is TGTGCCAGCAGCCAAGGCGGGACTCAGTCCATCAATGAGCAGTTCTTC.

The V and J genes are TRBV25-1 and TRBJ1-6; 7 bases fit TRBD1. CDR1 is MGHDK, CDR2 SYGVNS, per germline. The CDR3 is 15 residues long. The V and J ends lost 4 bases and 6 bases, in that order; junction bases with no gene match: 6. As DNA, the CDR3 is TGTGCCAGCAGTGTAAGACAGGGAACTAATTCACCCCTCCACTTT. Translated, it gives CASSVRQGTNSPLHF.

V is TRBV5-4 and J is TRBJ1-1; TRBD1 matches 7 bases. Per germline, CDR1 SGHNT and CDR2 YYREEE (reference sequence). The CDR3 is made up of 15 amino acids. J was trimmed by 1 base and V by 1 base; bases with no gene match: 4. This CDR3 is CASSLMTGPNTEAFF. In nucleotides, the CDR3 is TGTGCCAGCAGCTTGATGACAGGGCCGAACACTGAAGCTTTCTTT.

The chain combines TRBV5-6 with TRBJ2-5, with no clear D. The CDR3 has 13 residues. CDR1 and CDR2 (germline): SGHDT, YYEEEE. V lost 3 bases and J lost 2, with 8 bases in between. CDR3 DNA sequence: TGTGCCAGCAGCTCCACAGTACAAGAGACCCAGTACTTC. It codes for CASSSTVQETQYF.

The V and J genes are TRBV11-3 and TRBJ2-7; D call uncertain. The CDR3 extends over 13 amino acids. The ends were cut back, 1 base at V and 0 bases at J, with 4 bases in the middle. CDR1 and CDR2 from the germline V gene are SGHNT and YENEEA. The CDR3 reads CASSLGNSYEQYF. CDR3 in DNA: TGTGCCAGCAGCTTAGGTAACTCCTACGAGCAGTACTTC.

This sequence joins TRBV9 and TRBJ2-1, with TRBD2 identical over 10 bases. From germline, CDR1 is SGDLS and CDR2 YYNGEE. V dropped 3 bases and J dropped 3; count of bases not matched to a gene: 3. This CDR3 spans 15 amino acids. CDR3 residues: CASSAGLAFYNEQFF. The CDR3 DNA is TGTGCCAGCAGCGCGGGACTAGCGTTCTACAATGAGCAGTTCTTC. The variable domain in full, completed from reference TRBV9 and TRBJ2-1, reads DSGVTQTPKHLITATGQRVTLRCSPRSGDLSVYWYQQSLDQGLQFLIQYYNGEERAKGNILERFSAQQFPDLHSELNLSSLELGDSALYFCASSAGLAFYNEQFFGPGTRLTVL.

V is TRBV7-9 and J is TRBJ2-7; D not resolved. Germline-derived CDR1 and CDR2 are SEHNR and FQNEAQ (reference sequence). The CDR3 totals 13 residues. With 4 bases removed from V and 3 bases from J, the gap between germline ends came to 10 bases. DNA for the CDR3: TGTGCCAGCAGCTCCCCAGCGAGCTACGAGCAGTACTTC. As protein: CASSSPASYEQYF.

J is TRBJ1-2 and V is TRBV28; D might be TRBD1 (6 bases). With 5 bases removed from V and 4 bases from J, the gap between germline ends came to 17 bases. Germline-derived CDR1 and CDR2 are MDHEN and SYDVKM. This CDR3 region has 15 residues. CDR3 loop: CASSATRQVRYGYTF. The DNA of the CDR3 is TGTGCCAGCAGTGCCACCCGACAGGTCCGCTATGGCTACACCTTC.

The V and J genes are TRBV27 and TRBJ2-3; perhaps TRBD2 as D (5 bases). The V end was cut by 2 bases, the J end by 6 bases, with 18 bases between. The length of the CDR3 is 16 residues. CDR1 MNHEY and CDR2 SMNVEV come from the germline V gene (reference sequence). This chain's CDR3 is CASSLTTGNNMDTQYF. Written as DNA, the CDR3 is TGTGCCAGCAGTTTAACTACCGGGAACAATATGGATACGCAGTATTTT.